These 3 T cell receptor beta chains were sequenced from one sample in a study of blood T cell repertoires in COVID-19. Data came from immunoSEQ multiplex PCR; TCRdb stores just in-frame clones and leaves some out. The profile shows about 170,000 clones, less than 85% of them singletons. Sequenced material: peripheral blood. These receptors came from a woman of 80 years or more with acute or convalescent COVID-19.

This clone was counted a few times. The chain has TRBV6-6 and TRBJ1-6; D is perhaps TRBD1 (5 bases). The CDR3 has 14 amino acids. Looked up from germline, CDR1 is MNHNY and CDR2 is SVGAGI (reference sequence). Trimming removed 7 bases from V and 7 bases from J, with 14 bases in between. The CDR3: CASTITGGNSPLHF. CDR3 coding DNA: TGTGCCAGCACTATCACCGGGGGAAATTCACCCCTCCACTTT.

This clone was seen many times. This chain connects TRBV19 to TRBJ2-2; tentative D call: TRBD2 (5 bases). This CDR3 has 14 residues. Trimming left V 7 bases short and J 3 bases short, with 12 bases between. The germline V gene has CDR1 LNHDA and CDR2 SQIVND (reference sequence). CDR3 residues: CASNQRLDTGELFF. The CDR3 nucleotides are TGTGCCAGTAACCAGCGGTTAGACACCGGGGAGCTGTTTTTT.

The chain employs TRBV21-1 and TRBJ2-1; the table's D gene call, TRBD2, was not cross checked with the DNA. TRBV21-1 is a documented pseudogene. The CDR3 is 16 residues long. The CDR3 DNA is TGTGCCAGCAGCAAAGTGGAGCGGGGGGACTACAATGAGCAGTTCTTC. The encoded protein is CASSKVERGDYNEQFF.